Shown below are 25 T cell receptor beta chains from a single sample sequenced in a study of blood T cell repertoires in COVID-19. Repertoires were generated with immunoSEQ multiplex PCR, while TCRdb's copy carries only in-frame clones and drops some. Of over 250,000 clones listed, approximately 88% are singletons. The sequencing input was peripheral blood. The receptors stem from a woman aged 30 to 39 with acute or convalescent COVID-19.

The chain uses TRBV7-2 and TRBJ2-7; no reliable D call. The CDR3 contains 16 residues. CDR1 SGHTA and CDR2 FQGNSA come from the germline V gene. Trimming cost V 4 bases and J 1 base, with 17 bases left between them. Written as DNA, the CDR3 is TGTGCCAGCAGCTCATACTCTCTAGACGGATCCTACGAGCAGTACTTC. Its translation is CASSSYSLDGSYEQYF.

The V and J genes are TRBV30 and TRBJ1-5; 10 nucleotides line up with TRBD1. Germline V gene data show CDR1 as GTSNPN and CDR2 as SVGIG (reference sequence). The CDR3 loop spans 15 amino acids. After removal of 2 bases from V and 6 bases from J, the junction contained 7 bases not matched to a gene. CDR3 sequence reads: CAWSLGGTGVQPQHF. CDR3 nucleotide sequence: TGTGCCTGGAGTCTAGGCGGGACAGGGGTTCAGCCCCAGCATTTT.

The V call is TRBV9, the J call TRBJ2-1; D is ambiguous. Trimming removed 3 bases at V and 0 bases at J, with 7 bases between. CDR1 is SGDLS, CDR2 YYNGEE, per germline. The CDR3 spans 14 residues. This chain's CDR3 is CASSASSSYNEQFF. The CDR3 nucleotides are TGTGCCAGCAGCGCCTCGAGCTCCTACAATGAGCAGTTCTTC.

The chain recombines TRBV11-1 with TRBJ2-2, with 7 bases aligning to TRBD2. Germline values: CDR1 SGHAT, CDR2 FQDESV (reference sequence). The CDR3 sequence is 14 residues long. The ends lost 5 bases at V and 3 bases at J; junction bases unmatched: 3. The CDR3, as DNA: TGTGCCAGCAGCCCGGGACTACACACCGGGGAGCTGTTTTTT. As protein: CASSPGLHTGELFF.

This clone was counted a single time. V and J are TRBV19 and TRBJ2-1; tentative D call: TRBD2 (6 bases). Trimming shortened V by 5 bases and J by 1 base, and 12 bases separated the two germline ends. Germline V gene sequence: CDR1 LNHDA, CDR2 SQIVND (reference sequence). The CDR3 consists of 15 residues. The CDR3 loop is CASSYGSRSYNEQFF. DNA for the CDR3: TGTGCCAGTAGTTACGGGAGTAGGTCCTACAATGAGCAGTTCTTC.

V is TRBV9 and J is TRBJ1-3; a weak D match, TRBD1 (5 bases). The germline CDR1 and CDR2 sequences are SGDLS and YYNGEE. The CDR3 runs 19 residues. V lost 0 bases and J lost 0, with 19 bases in between. In DNA, the CDR3 is TGTGCCAGCAGCGTAGACTGGAGGAACAGGACTAGCTCTGGAAACACCATATATTTT. Protein sequence: CASSVDWRNRTSSGNTIYF.

This chain uses TRBV29-1 with TRBJ1-2; 7 nucleotides align to TRBD1. From germline, CDR1 is SQVTM and CDR2 ANQGSEA. The CDR3 covers 12 residues. The ends lost 5 bases at V and 4 bases at J; junction bases unmatched: 4. The CDR3, as DNA: TGCAGCGTTTGGACAGGCCCCTATGGCTACACCTTC. Its protein product is CSVWTGPYGYTF. Full variable domain (remainder filled in from reference TRBV29-1 and TRBJ1-2): SAVISQKPSRDICQRGTSLTIQCQVDSQVTMMFWYRQQPGQSLTLIATANQGSEATYESGFVIDKFPISRPNLTFSTLTVSNMSPEDSSIYLCSVWTGPYGYTFGSGTRLTVV.

The chain recombines TRBV6-2 or TRBV6-3 with TRBJ2-1; 10 positions match TRBD2. This CDR3 region has 17 residues. CDR1 and CDR2 from the germline V gene are MNHEY and SVGEGT. J was trimmed by 6 bases and V by 1 base; bases with no gene match: 9. The CDR3 reads CASSYYLAGVSGNEQFF. Here the CDR3 DNA reads TGTGCCAGCAGTTACTACCTAGCGGGAGTTTCGGGCAATGAGCAGTTCTTC.

CDR3 region: CASSLVARGEQFF. Here the CDR3 DNA reads TGTGCCAGCAGCTTAGTCGCGCGGGGTGAGCAGTTCTTC. V is TRBV7-2 and J is TRBJ2-1; maybe TRBD2 (6 bases). This CDR3 contains 13 residues. Trimming pared 1 base from V and 9 bases from J, leaving 10 bases between. Germline V gene lookup returns CDR1 SGHTA and CDR2 FQGNSA.

The chain combines TRBV11-2 with TRBJ1-1, with D uncertain. Germline CDR1 reads SGHAT; CDR2 reads FQNNGV. The CDR3 covers 16 residues. Trimming removed 3 bases from V and 4 bases from J, with 18 bases in between. DNA for the CDR3: TGTGCCAGCAGCTTGTTACGGAGCTCCTTGGGCACTGAAGCTTTCTTT. Translation gives CASSLLRSSLGTEAFF.

V gene TRBV7-9 combines with J gene TRBJ2-1, with D unresolved. The V end was cut by 1 base, the J end by 14 bases, with 15 bases between. The CDR3 consists of 13 residues. Germline V gene sequence: CDR1 SEHNR, CDR2 FQNEAQ (reference sequence). CDR3 amino acids: CASSLGARPGEFF. DNA for the CDR3: TGTGCCAGCAGCTTAGGGGCCCGCCCCGGCGAGTTCTTC.

This CDR3 is CASSLDRVSGNTIYF. The CDR3 DNA follows: TGTGCCAGCAGTTTGGACAGGGTTAGCGGAAACACCATATATTTT. V is TRBV6-5 and J is TRBJ1-3, with TRBD1 matching over 8 bases. This CDR3 is 15 amino acids long. The V gene end was trimmed by 4 bases and the J gene end by 4 bases; junction bases not matched to a gene: 6. Germline V lookup: CDR1 MNHEY, CDR2 SVGAGI.

The chain has TRBV5-1 and TRBJ2-7, with 16 bases identical to TRBD2. Trimming at V came to 0 bases and at J to 6 bases, leaving 6 bases not matched to a gene. Per germline, CDR1 SGHRS and CDR2 YFSETQ. This CDR3 comprises 17 residues. The CDR3 DNA reads as TGCGCCAGCAGCTTGGCGGGACTAGCGGGAGGGGCGGGCGAGCAGTACTTC. This translates into CASSLAGLAGGAGEQYF. The full variable domain, its missing parts supplied by reference TRBV5-1 and TRBJ2-7, is KAGVTQTPRYLIKTRGQQVTLSCSPISGHRSVSWYQQTPGQGLQFLFEYFSETQRNKGNFPGRFSGRQFSNSRSEMNVSTLELGDSALYLCASSLAGLAGGAGEQYFGPGTRLTVT.

The J gene is TRBJ2-1, the V gene TRBV27, with D possibly being TRBD2 (5 bases). The length of the CDR3 is 16 residues. V lost 1 base, J lost 4 bases, and 14 bases lay in between. Germline-derived CDR1 and CDR2 are MNHEY and SMNVEV (reference sequence). The CDR3 sequence: CASSLWRPEAYNEQFF. The CDR3 bases are TGTGCCAGCAGTTTATGGCGACCGGAGGCTTACAATGAGCAGTTCTTC.

The chain links TRBV7-6 to TRBJ2-1; 9 positions match TRBD2. Germline V lookup: CDR1 SGHVS, CDR2 FNYEAQ. The CDR3 extends over 15 amino acids. Trimming cost V 2 bases and J 7 bases; bases outside gene matches: 6. CDR3 DNA sequence: TGTGCCAGCAGCTTATTTAGCGGGAGTGGGAATGAGCAGTTCTTC. Translating it yields CASSLFSGSGNEQFF.

The CDR3 region has the DNA TGTGCTAGTGGTTTGGCCTTTTACTATGGCTACACCTTC. This translates into CASGLAFYYGYTF. The chain employs TRBV12-5 and TRBJ1-2; no clear D gene. CDR1 and CDR2 from the germline V gene are LGHNT and FRNRAP. The CDR3 is 13 residues long. V lost 1 base to trimming and J lost 3 bases, with 6 bases between them.

The chain recombines TRBV11-2 with TRBJ1-5; perhaps TRBD1 as D (5 bases). With 0 bases removed from V and 3 bases from J, the gap between germline ends came to 9 bases. CDR1 SGHAT and CDR2 FQNNGV come from the germline V gene. The CDR3 is made up of 15 amino acids. The CDR3 nucleotides are TGTGCCAGCAGCTTAGATGGAGGGACCAATCAGCCCCAGCATTTT. The encoded protein is CASSLDGGTNQPQHF.

This chain links TRBV27 with TRBJ1-2; 7 bases match TRBD1. Trimming removed 5 bases from V and 7 bases from J; junction bases left unmatched: 7. Germline lookup yields CDR1 MNHEY and CDR2 SMNVEV (reference sequence). This CDR3 has 13 amino acids. Written as DNA, the CDR3 is TGTGCCAGCAGTCGAACAGGGGTTCTTGGCTACACCTTC. It is translated as CASSRTGVLGYTF.

The chain has TRBV7-2 and TRBJ2-1, with D possibly matching TRBD2 (5 bases). CDR3 length: 15 residues. With 1 base removed from V and 4 bases from J, the gap between germline ends came to 11 bases. Per germline, CDR1 SGHTA and CDR2 FQGNSA. For the CDR3, the DNA is TGTGCCAGCAGCTTAGGTCAGGACTTATACAATGAGCAGTTCTTC. Translating it yields CASSLGQDLYNEQFF.

V is TRBV7-2 and J is TRBJ2-7; D might be TRBD2 (6 bases). The V gene's germline CDR1 is SGHTA and CDR2 FQGNSA. The CDR3 is made up of 15 amino acids. The V end lost 1 base, the J end lost 0 bases, and 10 bases lay between the germline ends. DNA for the CDR3: TGTGCCAGCAGCTTAGATCTCGGGAGCTCCTACGAGCAGTACTTC. It encodes CASSLDLGSSYEQYF.

V is TRBV18 and J is TRBJ2-1; 13 bases are a match to TRBD2. This CDR3 has 16 amino acids. The germline V gene has CDR1 KGHSH and CDR2 LQKENI. J gave up 7 bases and V 2 bases, and 5 bases lay outside the gene matches. Here the CDR3 reads CASSPRTSGSRNEQFF. In nucleotides, the CDR3 is TGTGCCAGCTCACCAAGGACTAGCGGGAGTCGTAATGAGCAGTTCTTC.

The V call is TRBV10-3, the J call TRBJ1-1; perhaps TRBD1 as D (5 bases). Germline CDR1 ENHRY, CDR2 SYGVKD. This CDR3 has 13 residues. V was shortened by 2 bases and J by 5 bases, with 9 bases between the two germline ends. The CDR3 is CAISERGSTEAFF. In DNA, the CDR3 is TGTGCCATCAGTGAGAGGGGCTCAACTGAAGCTTTCTTT.

The V call is TRBV4-1, the J call TRBJ1-3, with 8 bases identical to TRBD1. The junction had 5 bases not matched to a gene; V was cut back by 4 bases and J by 3 bases. Germline V gene sequence: CDR1 MGHRA, CDR2 YSYEKL. The CDR3 loop spans 15 amino acids. This CDR3 reads CASSREDRDGNTIYF. The DNA of the CDR3 is TGCGCCAGCAGCCGGGAGGACAGGGATGGAAACACCATATATTTT.

This clone was picked up a small number of times. The rearrangement uses TRBV6-6 and TRBJ2-1, with D uncertain. This CDR3 has 12 residues. Germline values: CDR1 MNHNY, CDR2 SVGAGI (reference sequence). V lost 0 bases and J lost 12, with 9 bases in between. CDR3 in DNA: TGTGCCAGCAGTTACTCGACTCCGACGCAGTTCTTC. Protein product: CASSYSTPTQFF.

The genes are TRBV6-5 and TRBJ2-7; perhaps TRBD1 as D (6 bases). The CDR3 length is 13 residues. Per germline, CDR1 MNHEY and CDR2 SVGAGI. V shed 7 bases and J shed 2 bases, with 12 bases lying between them. In nucleotides, the CDR3 is TGTGCCAGCACTAGGGACAAAACCTACGAGCAGTACTTC. Its translation: CASTRDKTYEQYF.